This record concerns one T cell receptor beta chain sequence. CDR1 SGHAT and CDR2 FQNNGV come from the germline V gene. This CDR3 contains 15 residues. Trimming at V came to 5 bases and at J to 1 base, leaving 3 bases not matched to a gene. RNA totalling about 0.45 to 1 ug underwent reverse transcription with random hexamers. The amplification used immunoSEQ multiplex PCR on TCR beta CDR3; it spanned 54 Vbeta and 13 Jbeta. TCRdb re-called the immunoSEQ multiplex PCR reads with MiXCR, one entry per CDR3 protein. The sample has over 350,000 distinct CDR3 sequences, 85% seen once. These data belong to a study of CD8 T cells in Susac syndrome.

This TCR came from a human donor with multiple sclerosis. The chain recombines TRBV11-2 with TRBJ2-3; 10 nucleotides line up with TRBD2. The sample taken for sequencing was CD8+ T cells from PBMCs. The CDR3 coding sequence is TGTGCCAGCAGCCACGGGACTAGCGGCACAGATACGCAGTATTTT. It codes for CASSHGTSGTDTQYF. Combining the CDR3 with reference TRBV11-2 and TRBJ2-3 gives the whole variable domain EAGVAQSPRYKIIEKRQSVAFWCNPISGHATLYWYQQILGQGPKLLIQFQNNGVVDDSQLPKDRFSAERLKGVDSTLKIQPAKLEDSAVYLCASSHGTSGTDTQYFGPGTRLTVL.